This T cell receptor beta chain was sequenced in a study of cytomegalovirus exposure and HLA in healthy donors. Study-level points and caveats: A cluster of highly shared sequence variants was likely a sequencing artifact.

It was with 60 Vbeta and 13 Jbeta primers that the PCR ran. Method: immunoSEQ multiplex PCR; TCRdb's copy keeps in-frame clones and lacks some. The data contain some 150,000 clones, over 60% of them seen just once; the ten biggest clones take up less than 3.5%. Note on this clone: The antigen is undetermined.

The length of the CDR3 is 16 residues. Germline V gene sequence: CDR1 MGHDK, CDR2 SYGVNS. The V segment lost 10 bases and the J segment 2 bases; nucleotides outside the gene matches: 15. This sequence originates from a man between 40 and 49 years old in good health and CMV-seropositive. J is TRBJ2-7 and V is TRBV25-1, with 9 bases aligning to TRBD2. The sample taken for sequencing was PBMCs. CDR3 coding DNA: TGTGCCATCTATAGCGGGAGTCCACTGGTAACCTACGAGCAGTACTTC. This translates into CAIYSGSPLVTYEQYF.